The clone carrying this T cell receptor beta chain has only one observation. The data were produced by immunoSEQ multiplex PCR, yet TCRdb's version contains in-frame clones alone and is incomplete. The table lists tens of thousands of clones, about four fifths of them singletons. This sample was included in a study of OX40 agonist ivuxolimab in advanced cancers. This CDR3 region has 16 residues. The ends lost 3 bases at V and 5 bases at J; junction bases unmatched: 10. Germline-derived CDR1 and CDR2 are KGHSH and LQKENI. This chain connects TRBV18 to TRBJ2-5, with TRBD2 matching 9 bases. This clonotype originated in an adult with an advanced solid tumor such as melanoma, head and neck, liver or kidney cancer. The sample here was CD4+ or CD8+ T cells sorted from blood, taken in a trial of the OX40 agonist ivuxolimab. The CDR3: CASSPPPTSGWETQYF. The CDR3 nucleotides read TGTGCCAGCTCACCGCCCCCGACTAGCGGCTGGGAGACCCAGTACTTC.